Described below is a single TCR beta chain sequence and its context. Its matching antigen is unknown. Only in-frame clones appear in the TCRdb table, and some are missing; sequencing was by immunoSEQ multiplex PCR. This table has about 2.1 million clones, roughly 93% appearing once. The junction had 5 bases not matched to a gene; V was cut back by 4 bases and J by 1 base. CDR1 and CDR2 from the germline V gene are SQVTM and ANQGSEA. The CDR3 has 14 residues. The entry originates in a study of shared clonotypes between healthy human individuals. Selected positively for CCR7 and CD45RO-negative, naive CD8 cells excluded terminally differentiated effector memory CD45RA+ cells. Study results and limitations: Generation probabilities were higher for clonotypes shared across all four sorted-subset donors than for unshared ones.

This TCR was recovered from a man younger than 35 in good health. Some clones in this sample may be carry-over from other donors' samples. Source material: naive CD8+ T cells from PBMCs. The rearrangement joins TRBV29-1 to TRBJ1-1; the match to TRBD1 covers 8 bases. CDR3 sequence (DNA): TGCAGCGTTGGGGTCAGGGGGCGGAACACTGAAGCTTTCTTT. Protein product: CSVGVRGRNTEAFF.